Below, 31 T cell receptor beta chains from the same sample are listed, as sequenced in a study of T cell repertoires in cytomegalovirus infection. From the reads, TCRdb called clonotypes with MiXCR, one entry per CDR3 protein. The sample records 900,000 to 950,000 distinct CDR3 sequences, 31% being singletons. The antigens of these receptors remain unknown. The source material was cultured CD8+ T cells from PBMCs, sampled from culture after CMV antigen stimulation. The origin of the receptors is a human donor in good health (CMV status not recorded). Some clones in this sample may be carry-over from other donors' samples.

This clonotype was seen once. A read error may account for a junction end that differs from germline. The gene calls are TRBV6-2 or TRBV6-3 and TRBJ1-1; D is perhaps TRBD1 (5 bases). This CDR3 comprises 16 residues. Germline assignment: CDR1 MNHEY and CDR2 SVGEGT. The CDR3 DNA follows: TGTGCCAACAGTTACCTATCAGGGAGATCGGACACTGAAGCTTTCTTT. Translating it yields CANSYLSGRSDTEAFF.

This clonotype was recorded at least ten times. The chain joins TRBV7-2 to TRBJ1-1; D gene ambiguous. The CDR3 loop spans 12 amino acids. Trimming left V 1 base short and J 8 bases short, with 8 bases between. Germline V gene lookup returns CDR1 SGHTA and CDR2 FQGNSA. CDR3 nucleotides: TGTGCCAGCAGCTTAGTGGGCCGGGAAGCTTTCTTT. This gives the protein CASSLVGREAFF.

V and J are TRBV7-9 and TRBJ2-5; TRBD1 might be the D (5 bases). Trimming stripped 8 bases from V and 3 bases from J, with 13 bases between. The CDR3 is 13 amino acids. Looked up from germline, CDR1 is SEHNR and CDR2 is FQNEAQ (reference sequence). The CDR3, as DNA: TGTGCCAGCCTTGACAGCCTAGAAGAGACCCAGTACTTC. This gives the protein CASLDSLEETQYF.

The chain carries TRBV7-4 and TRBJ2-1; D remains unclear. V was trimmed by 1 base and J by 8 bases, leaving 18 bases between them. CDR1 is SGHVT, CDR2 SQSDAQ, per germline. The CDR3 sequence is 16 residues long. CDR3 in DNA: TGTGCCAGCAGCTTAGAATTATTTGTGGGTGGAGATGAGCAGTTCTTC. Amino acids: CASSLELFVGGDEQFF.

The chain carries TRBV4-1 and TRBJ2-4; D perhaps matches TRBD2 (6 bases). V dropped 0 bases and J dropped 8 bases, with 14 bases sitting between them. Germline CDR1 and CDR2: MGHRA and YSYEKL. The CDR3 loop spans 15 amino acids. CDR3 residues: CASSQDAGGLDIQYF. The CDR3, as DNA: TGCGCCAGCAGCCAAGATGCAGGAGGGTTGGACATTCAGTACTTC.

This clonotype was observed a few times. This chain connects TRBV19 to TRBJ1-2, with D hard to call. CDR1 and CDR2 from the germline V gene are LNHDA and SQIVND (reference sequence). The CDR3 is 16 residues long. V was shortened by 3 bases and J by 3 bases, with 17 bases between the two germline ends. CDR3 protein: CASSIDLAGLDYGYTF. The CDR3 nucleotides are TGTGCCAGTAGTATTGACCTGGCGGGATTGGACTATGGCTACACCTTC.

The chain has TRBV7-8 and TRBJ1-2, with 8 bases fitting TRBD1. The CDR3 sequence is 15 residues long. V lost 5 bases and J lost 3; bases outside the gene matches: 8. CDR1 and CDR2 from the germline V gene are SGHVS and FQNEAQ. CDR3 protein: CASSPTGGWDYGYTF. In nucleotides, the CDR3 is TGTGCCAGCAGCCCTACAGGGGGTTGGGACTATGGCTACACCTTC.

The chain recombines TRBV9 with TRBJ1-2; TRBD1 might be the D (5 bases). With 9 bases removed from V and 4 bases from J, the gap between germline ends came to 13 bases. The CDR3 sequence is 12 residues long. Germline V gene data show CDR1 as SGDLS and CDR2 as YYNGEE. CDR3 protein: CATEAGSYGYTF. The CDR3 DNA sequence: TGTGCCACCGAGGCAGGGAGCTATGGCTACACCTTC.

In this sample, this clonotype turned up a few times. V and J are TRBV6-5 and TRBJ1-5, with D unresolved. This CDR3 comprises 12 residues. Germline V gene lookup returns CDR1 MNHEY and CDR2 SVGAGI. With 2 bases removed from V and 9 bases from J, the gap between germline ends came to 8 bases. CDR3 bases: TGTGCCAGCAGTTACCTAGCAGGGCCCCAGCATTTT. Encoded protein: CASSYLAGPQHF.

This clonotype was seen ten or more times. The chain links TRBV7-3 to TRBJ2-1, with D possibly matching TRBD1 (5 bases). The CDR3 length is 14 residues. Trimming removed 2 bases from V and 9 bases from J, with 14 bases in between. Germline-derived CDR1 and CDR2 are SGHTA and FQGTGA. As DNA, the CDR3 is TGTGCCAGCAGCTTAGGGGCTGGGGAACGTGAGCAGTTCTTC. Translated, it gives CASSLGAGEREQFF.

In DNA, the CDR3 is TGTGCCAGCAGCACTCGGGACTTCCACACCGGGGAGCTGTTTTTT. Its translation: CASSTRDFHTGELFF. The V and J genes are TRBV9 and TRBJ2-2; D might be TRBD2 (6 bases). Trimming removed 4 bases from V and 3 bases from J, with 13 bases in between. Germline V CDR1 and CDR2: SGDLS, YYNGEE. This CDR3 contains 15 residues.

This clonotype has more than one count but fewer than ten. The gene calls are TRBV6-1 and TRBJ1-4, with 8 positions matching TRBD1. From germline, CDR1 is MNHNS and CDR2 SASEGT. J gave up 5 bases and V 5 bases, and 4 bases lay outside the gene matches. The CDR3 runs to 14 residues. The CDR3 DNA reads as TGTGCCAGCAGTTCTTGGACAGGGAATGAAAAACTGTTTTTT. Protein sequence: CASSSWTGNEKLFF.

The rearrangement links TRBV4-2 to TRBJ1-1; unclear D gene. V dropped 0 bases and J dropped 1 base, with 9 bases sitting between them. The CDR3 is 15 residues long. From germline, CDR1 is LGHNA and CDR2 YNFKEQ. The CDR3 here is CASSQEGGENTEAFF. The CDR3 bases are TGTGCCAGCAGCCAAGAAGGAGGCGAGAACACTGAAGCTTTCTTT.

The chain joins TRBV7-9 to TRBJ1-2, with a weak D call TRBD1 (6 bases). Deletions cut 6 bases from V and 2 bases from J, with 10 bases between. CDR3 length equals 13 residues. Germline lookup yields CDR1 SEHNR and CDR2 FQNEAQ (reference sequence). This chain's CDR3 is CASRDDRNYGYTF. Written as DNA, the CDR3 is TGTGCCAGCAGGGACGACAGGAACTATGGCTACACCTTC. The complete variable domain, with remaining parts taken from reference TRBV7-9 and TRBJ1-2, reads DTGVSQNPRHKITKRGQNVTFRCDPISEHNRLYWYRQTLGQGPEFLTYFQNEAQLEKSRLLSDRFSAERPKGSFSTLEIQRTEQGDSAMYLCASRDDRNYGYTFGSGTRLTVV.

This rearrangement joins TRBV2 to TRBJ2-7; the D gene is possibly TRBD1 (5 bases). This CDR3 spans 13 amino acids. Trimming stripped 11 bases from V and 1 base from J, with 15 bases between. The germline V gene encodes CDR1 SNHLY and CDR2 FYNNEI. The CDR3 DNA follows: TGTGCCGGGGAAGACAGAGAGTCCTACGAGCAGTACTTC. Translation gives CAGEDRESYEQYF.

The sample holds one count of this clonotype. With a much larger clone just one base away, this may be a read error. The gene calls are TRBV7-9 and TRBJ2-3, with 9 positions matching TRBD2. The germline V gene encodes CDR1 SEHNR and CDR2 FQNEAQ (reference sequence). The CDR3 totals 15 residues. V was clipped by 2 bases and J by 2 bases; unmatched bases: 2. The CDR3 is CASSLSSGDTDTQYF. Here the CDR3 DNA reads TGTGCCAGCAGCTTATCTAGCGGGGACACAGATACGCAGTATTTT.

This chain connects TRBV27 to TRBJ1-2, with 7 bases identical to TRBD1. J was trimmed by 2 bases and V by 5 bases; bases with no gene match: 8. Germline V gene sequence: CDR1 MNHEY, CDR2 SMNVEV (reference sequence). This CDR3 region has 15 residues. CDR3 in DNA: TGTGCCAGCAGTCCCCTAGAGGGACAGAACTATGGCTACACCTTC. Protein product: CASSPLEGQNYGYTF.

This clonotype has a handful of counts. V usage is TRBV11-2 and J usage is TRBJ1-1, with D perhaps matching TRBD1 (5 bases). Germline V gene data show CDR1 as SGHAT and CDR2 as FQNNGV. The CDR3 has 17 amino acids. Trimming cost V 1 base and J 4 bases, with 19 bases left between them. The CDR3 protein is CASSLVGRVALITEAFF. The CDR3 bases are TGTGCCAGCAGCTTAGTCGGCAGGGTAGCCCTTATCACTGAAGCTTTCTTT.

The rearrangement uses TRBV7-3 and TRBJ2-6; the D is unclear. Trimming removed 5 bases at V and 0 bases at J, with 8 bases between. Germline V lookup: CDR1 SGHTA, CDR2 FQGTGA. CDR3 length equals 15 residues. As DNA, the CDR3 is TGTGCCAGCAGCCGGCATGTCTCTGGGGCCAACGTCCTGACTTTC. The encoded protein is CASSRHVSGANVLTF.

J is TRBJ2-1 and V is TRBV20-1, with TRBD1 identical over 7 bases. The germline V gene encodes CDR1 DFQATT and CDR2 SNEGSKA (reference sequence). The V segment lost 3 bases and the J segment 6 bases; nucleotides outside the gene matches: 5. CDR3 length: 13 residues. CDR3 in DNA: TGCAGTGCTAGGAGGACAGGAGCCAATGAGCAGTTCTTC. Translated, it gives CSARRTGANEQFF.

The chain is built from TRBV2 and TRBJ2-2; D ambiguous. Trimming left V 10 bases short and J 0 bases short, with 9 bases between. There are 13 residues in the CDR3. Germline assignment: CDR1 SNHLY and CDR2 FYNNEI. Here the CDR3 reads CATPTANTGELFF. CDR3 DNA sequence: TGTGCCACCCCTACAGCGAACACCGGGGAGCTGTTTTTT. Full variable domain (rest looked up from reference TRBV2 and TRBJ2-2): EPEVTQTPSHQVTQMGQEVILRCVPISNHLYFYWYRQILGQKVEFLVSFYNNEISEKSEIFDDQFSVERPDGSNFTLKIRSTKLEDSAMYFCATPTANTGELFFGEGSRLTVL.

The chain recombines TRBV27 with TRBJ1-5; TRBD1 agrees at 10 bases. Germline CDR1 MNHEY, CDR2 SMNVEV (reference sequence). The CDR3 runs to 14 residues. Trimming removed 8 bases from V and 1 base from J; junction bases left unmatched: 2. CDR3 sequence: CASGDRGSNQPQHF. Here the CDR3 DNA reads TGTGCCAGCGGGGACAGGGGAAGCAATCAGCCCCAGCATTTT.

The chain recombines TRBV3-1 with TRBJ2-2; D is possibly TRBD1 or TRBD2 (5 bases each). This CDR3 is 18 amino acids long. Per germline, CDR1 LGHDT and CDR2 YNNKEL (reference sequence). The germline V and J ends were trimmed by 2 bases and 4 bases, with 20 bases remaining between them. CDR3 residues: CASSQFPGTPVGTGELFF. The DNA of the CDR3 is TGTGCCAGCAGCCAATTTCCCGGGACCCCCGTAGGCACCGGGGAGCTGTTTTTT.

V gene TRBV6-5 combines with J gene TRBJ1-6; possibly TRBD1 for D (6 bases). Trimming removed 0 bases at V and 9 bases at J, with 18 bases between. The CDR3 is 17 amino acids. Germline CDR1 MNHEY, CDR2 SVGAGI. The CDR3 region is CASSYSDIGGAGSPLHF. The CDR3, as DNA: TGTGCCAGCAGTTACTCGGACATAGGGGGGGCAGGTTCACCCCTCCACTTT.

This clonotype appeared many times. This chain links TRBV7-2 with TRBJ2-5, with 13 bases matching TRBD2. V dropped 7 bases and J dropped 5; count of bases not matched to a gene: 7. The CDR3 sequence is 15 residues long. Germline assignment: CDR1 SGHTA and CDR2 FQGNSA. The CDR3 sequence is CASTPTSGGLETQYF. CDR3 bases: TGTGCCAGCACCCCGACTAGCGGGGGGCTTGAGACCCAGTACTTC.

J is TRBJ1-5 and V is TRBV12-3 or TRBV12-4, with 8 bases fitting TRBD1. The CDR3 has 12 residues. The V gene end was trimmed by 7 bases and the J gene end by 7 bases; junction bases not matched to a gene: 3. The CDR3 spells CASTDRGQPQHF. The CDR3 DNA is TGTGCCAGCACCGACAGGGGACAGCCCCAGCATTTT.

This clonotype has only a few counts. The chain joins TRBV11-2 to TRBJ2-6, with 8 bases that match TRBD1. The germline V gene encodes CDR1 SGHAT and CDR2 FQNNGV. This CDR3 has 15 amino acids. J was trimmed by 0 bases and V by 7 bases; bases with no gene match: 2. The CDR3 DNA is TGTGCCAGCATCGGGACAGGCTCTGGGGCCAACGTCCTGACTTTC. It codes for CASIGTGSGANVLTF.

As regards this clonotype: This could be a read error, since a much larger clone is one nucleotide away. This rearrangement joins TRBV7-2 to TRBJ1-3, with no clear D. This CDR3 contains 15 residues. CDR1 is SGHTA and CDR2 is FQGNSA in the germline V gene. CDR3 DNA sequence: TGTGCCAGCAGCCTAGAGGGAAGAGCTGGAAACACCATACATTTT. Its protein product is CASSLEGRAGNTIHF.

This clonotype was seen a handful of times. J is TRBJ1-4 and V is TRBV27; D call uncertain. V was trimmed by 3 bases and J by 2 bases, leaving 7 bases between them. The CDR3 covers 14 residues. Germline CDR1 and CDR2: MNHEY and SMNVEV (reference sequence). The CDR3 DNA reads TGTGCCAGCAGTTTTACACGCACTAATGAAAAACTGTTTTTT. Amino acid sequence: CASSFTRTNEKLFF.

This clonotype has a handful of counts. The V gene is TRBV10-3, the J gene TRBJ2-3; maybe TRBD2 (5 bases). The CDR3 runs to 13 residues. Germline V gives CDR1 ENHRY, CDR2 SYGVKD. The CDR3 reads CYNPGIFTDTQYF. The CDR3 region has the DNA TGTTATAACCCGGGGATTTTCACAGATACGCAGTATTTT.

The V call is TRBV29-1, the J call TRBJ1-2, with TRBD1 matching 7 bases. CDR1 and CDR2 (germline): SQVTM, ANQGSEA. The V gene end was trimmed by 0 bases and the J gene end by 3 bases; junction bases not matched to a gene: 4. The CDR3 contains 14 residues. CDR3 in amino acids: CSVEEGGTDYGYTF. In DNA form, the CDR3 reads TGCAGCGTTGAAGAGGGAGGGACAGACTATGGCTACACCTTC.